This is a list of T cell receptor beta chains from one sample in a study of T-cell memory formation after mild COVID-19. One entry per CDR3 protein results from TCRdb running MiXCR on the 5' RACE reads. The sample includes 450,000 or so distinct CDR3 sequences, roughly 20% of them seen just once. Material for sequencing was PBMCs or a T cell subset sorted from them (not recorded which). Receptors were obtained from an adult woman who had mild COVID-19 (a few samples of this study predate the infection). Cell type and time point are not known. Each CDR3 is given without its conserved first and last residue. For some rows the clone size is stated as once, few or many, or as a class when expanded; others skip it.

j_call v_call clone_size cdr3_aa
TRBJ2-1 TRBV4-1 few ASSQLGTSGGLSYNEQF
TRBJ2-1 TRBV20-1 . SARATGEGSYNEQF
TRBJ1-2 TRBV7-2 many ASSRDRGHGYT
TRBJ2-7 TRBV7-8 . ASSLAPSGIYEQY
TRBJ1-1 TRBV5-1 . ASSLVGGTGEAF
TRBJ1-2 TRBV7-9 . ASSSGGTDANYGYT
TRBJ2-7 TRBV9 . ASSAGFTSYEQY
TRBJ1-3 TRBV4-1 . ASSQVLVDTIY
TRBJ1-1 TRBV7-8 few ASSQEMVAVDTEAF
TRBJ2-7 TRBV5-1 . ASSHDSTRHEQY
TRBJ2-1 TRBV6-5 few ASSALGEQF
TRBJ2-3 TRBV7-2 few ASSPRQGAVVYRTDTQY
TRBJ2-2 TRBV2 few ASHRTGRTGELF
TRBJ1-1 TRBV5-1 . ASSRDRGLNTEAF
TRBJ2-5 TRBV5-4 . ASSLIRAGGQETQY
TRBJ1-6 TRBV9 . ASSPHRVRSPLH
TRBJ2-3 TRBV15 few ATSRDYTDTQY
TRBJ1-5 TRBV7-2 few ASSTTDSNQPQH
TRBJ2-7 TRBV11-2 . ASSLTDRETYEQY
TRBJ2-7 TRBV5-1 many ASSRDRDEQY
TRBJ2-1 TRBV24-1 many ATSGSGGRNEQF
TRBJ2-7 TRBV27 . ASSSHGGPRYEQY
TRBJ2-3 TRBV7-3 many ASSWTGTVGTDTQY
TRBJ2-1 TRBV4-3 . ASSQDIGLNEQF
TRBJ2-7 TRBV6-5 . ASSRNSGGYSYEQY
TRBJ2-7 TRBV10-3 . AASKREGHYEQY
TRBJ1-1 TRBV7-2 . ASSLMEQGTF
TRBJ2-3 TRBV7-3 . ASSPRGGGTPDTQY
TRBJ1-1 TRBV7-2 . ASSHPRGLNTEAF
TRBJ2-5 TRBV7-9 . ASSLGDRGNQETQY
TRBJ1-5 TRBV3-1 . ASSPQGANQPQH
TRBJ1-1 TRBV7-9 many ASNLNTEAF
TRBJ2-1 TRBV7-6 . ASSLALAGGQNEQF
TRBJ2-3 TRBV18 . ASSPIISGSVTDTQY
TRBJ1-2 TRBV24-1 few ATSDPSGVSYGYT
TRBJ2-7 TRBV4-3 . ASSQDHSGSPRGQY
TRBJ2-7 TRBV24-1 . ATSDQTTGTPYEQY
TRBJ1-5 TRBV10-3 . AISEKDQPQH
TRBJ2-2 TRBV9 few ASSVYGNTGELF
TRBJ2-7 TRBV7-9 . ASSPTSGILTYEQY